The 9 T cell receptor beta chains below come from one sample, sequenced in a study of identical twins. Via MiXCR, TCRdb re-called the 5' RACE reads, giving one row per CDR3 protein. Counted here are hundreds of thousands of distinct CDR3 sequences, roughly 6% occurring once; the ten biggest clones make up about 1.8%. The sequenced material came from naive T cells sorted from blood. These receptors all come from a man between 18 and 35 years old in good health.

This chain connects TRBV10-3 to TRBJ2-2; 9 nucleotides align to TRBD1. This CDR3 is built from 15 residues. V trimming: 4 bases; J trimming: 1 base; junction bases outside the gene matches: 1. Germline V gene sequence: CDR1 ENHRY, CDR2 SYGVKD. As DNA, the CDR3 is TGTGCCATCAGTGCGGGACAGGGGAACACCGGGGAGCTGTTTTTT. This encodes CAISAGQGNTGELFF.

The CDR3 reads CASLGRGAHADV. The CDR3 DNA reads TGTGCCAGCCTTGGACGGGGGGCTCATGCGGACGTC. This chain uses TRBV25-1 with TRBJ2-7, with D tentatively TRBD2 (7 bases). The CDR3 spans 12 residues. Germline V gives CDR1 MGHDK, CDR2 SYGVNS.

The table lists this clonotype with many counts. This chain links TRBV20-1 with TRBJ2-1; perhaps TRBD1 as D (6 bases). Germline V gene sequence: CDR1 DFQATT, CDR2 SNEGSKA (reference sequence). There are 16 residues in the CDR3. V lost 3 bases to trimming and J lost 4 bases, with 19 bases between them. The CDR3 sequence is CSARHSTGYGYNEQFF. CDR3 bases: TGCAGTGCTAGGCACTCGACAGGTTACGGTTACAATGAGCAGTTCTTC.

This clonotype appeared many times. V is TRBV4-3 and J is TRBJ1-5, with D possibly being TRBD1 (5 bases). The length of the CDR3 is 15 residues. Looked up from germline, CDR1 is LGHNA and CDR2 is YSLEER. With 4 bases removed from V and 1 base from J, the gap between germline ends came to 11 bases. The CDR3 DNA sequence: TGCGCCAGCAGCCCATGGCGGGGCAGCAATCAGCCCCAGCATTTT. Encoded protein: CASSPWRGSNQPQHF.

V gene TRBV5-1 combines with J gene TRBJ1-1; D perhaps matches TRBD1 (6 bases). This CDR3 has 18 residues. Per germline, CDR1 SGHRS and CDR2 YFSETQ. V was clipped by 0 bases and J by 0 bases, with 18 bases between them. CDR3 in DNA: TGCGCCAGCAGCTTGGAGGGGCAGACAGGACATCTGAACACTGAAGCTTTCTTT. It is translated as CASSLEGQTGHLNTEAFF.

This clonotype appeared many times. The chain employs TRBV6-4 and TRBJ2-2, with D hard to call. The V end was cut by 6 bases, the J end by 2 bases, with 13 bases between. Germline loops: CDR1 MRHNA, CDR2 SNTAGT. The CDR3 runs to 15 residues. In DNA form, the CDR3 reads TGTGCCAGCAGCGGCTCCGGATTCAACACCGGGGAGCTGTTTTTT. Its protein is CASSGSGFNTGELFF.

V and J are TRBV19 and TRBJ1-1; 7 bases are shared with TRBD1. Germline lookup yields CDR1 LNHDA and CDR2 SQIVND (reference sequence). Trimming removed 3 bases from V and 0 bases from J; junction bases left unmatched: 7. The CDR3 is 16 residues long. CDR3 bases: TGTGCCAGTAGTATCGTTACAGGGGCTATGAACACTGAAGCTTTCTTT. Protein: CASSIVTGAMNTEAFF.

This clonotype was recorded a few times. The chain links TRBV12-3 or TRBV12-4 to TRBJ1-3; D unclear. V lost 2 bases and J 4 bases, leaving 6 bases between the germline ends. CDR3 size: 13 residues. CDR3 residues: CASSLIEGNTIYF. The CDR3 nucleotides read TGTGCCAGCAGTTTAATCGAAGGAAACACCATATATTTT.

This clonotype was seen a few times. This chain links TRBV5-6 with TRBJ2-4, with TRBD1 as a possible D gene (6 bases). Germline CDR1 is SGHDT and CDR2 is YYEEEE. CDR3 size: 16 residues. Trimming shortened V by 3 bases and J by 1 base, and 14 bases separated the two germline ends. The CDR3 reads CASSSVRGVAKNIQYF. The CDR3 coding sequence is TGTGCCAGCAGCTCGGTCAGGGGCGTCGCCAAAAACATTCAGTACTTC.